This is a list of T cell receptor beta chains from one sample in a study of blood T cells in healthy people across ages. TCRdb recomputed calls from the 5' RACE reads with MiXCR, one row per CDR3 protein. Of 800,000 to 1,300,000 distinct CDR3 sequences listed, about 23% were seen once; the top ten hold about 0.8%. These data also formed part of another study, on T cells of mothers and their children.

Sequences were obtained from blood. These receptor sequences come from a girl aged 2-10 years in good health. The CDR3 runs from the conserved cysteine through the conserved F or W. A D gene is named only where the DNA matches it firmly. Size is stated for part of the rows, as once, few or many counts, or as a class when the clone is expanded.

v_gene	d_gene	j_gene	abundance	CDR3nt	CDR3aa
TRBV7-3	.	TRBJ1-2	.	TGTGCCAGCAGCCCCCTTGGGGGATTTGGCGGCTACACCTTC	CASSPLGGFGGYTF
TRBV9	.	TRBJ1-4	few	TGTGCCAGCAGCGTATCGGGAGGGAATGAAAAACTGTTTTTT	CASSVSGGNEKLFF
TRBV11-2	TRBD2	TRBJ2-1	.	TGTGCCAGCAGCTTTACAGCGGGAATAACCTACAATGAGCAGTTCTTC	CASSFTAGITYNEQFF
TRBV20-1	.	TRBJ2-5	few	TGCAGTGCTAGAGAGGAAGGATCATCGTGGGAGACCCAGTACTTC	CSAREEGSSWETQYF
TRBV7-8	.	TRBJ1-5	.	TGTGCCAGCAGCTTAGAGGAGGCAGATTTGGGTCAGCCCCAGCATTTT	CASSLEEADLGQPQHF
TRBV4-2	.	TRBJ2-3	few	TGTGCCAGCAGCCATTTGAGGGGCCCCACAGATACGCAGTATTTT	CASSHLRGPTDTQYF
TRBV29-1	.	TRBJ1-1	few	TGCAGCGCCCTAGGCGGCCCAGCGAGCCCTGAAGCTTTCTTT	CSALGGPASPEAFF
TRBV7-9	TRBD1	TRBJ2-5	.	TGTGCCAGCAGCCCGCCTTTCAGGGGGCAAGAGACCCAGTACTTC	CASSPPFRGQETQYF
TRBV28	.	TRBJ2-1	few	TGTGCCAGCAGTTTGAGGGATTTGGGGGTTGATGAGCAGTTCTTC	CASSLRDLGVDEQFF
TRBV6-6	.	TRBJ1-3	many	TGTGCCAGCAGTTCTACAGGGTCTGGAAACACCATATATTTT	CASSSTGSGNTIYF
TRBV7-3	.	TRBJ1-6	.	TGTGCCAGCAGCTTAATAGGTTCAGGGGATTGGGAACCCCTCCACTTT	CASSLIGSGDWEPLHF
TRBV28	.	TRBJ1-4	few	TGTGCCAGCAGTTACAGAGGGTCAACTAATGAAAAACTGTTTTTT	CASSYRGSTNEKLFF
TRBV7-2	.	TRBJ2-7	few	TGTGCCAGCAGCCGAACTGGGGGTCCTCGCGAGCAGTACTTC	CASSRTGGPREQYF
TRBV6-1	.	TRBJ1-2	.	TGTGCCAGCGCCTCCTCGAGGGAACAGCCGCTCTATGGCTACACCTTC	CASASSREQPLYGYTF
TRBV6-5	.	TRBJ1-1	few	TGTGCCAGCAGCGACAGGCGGGTCAACACTGAAGCTTTCTTT	CASSDRRVNTEAFF